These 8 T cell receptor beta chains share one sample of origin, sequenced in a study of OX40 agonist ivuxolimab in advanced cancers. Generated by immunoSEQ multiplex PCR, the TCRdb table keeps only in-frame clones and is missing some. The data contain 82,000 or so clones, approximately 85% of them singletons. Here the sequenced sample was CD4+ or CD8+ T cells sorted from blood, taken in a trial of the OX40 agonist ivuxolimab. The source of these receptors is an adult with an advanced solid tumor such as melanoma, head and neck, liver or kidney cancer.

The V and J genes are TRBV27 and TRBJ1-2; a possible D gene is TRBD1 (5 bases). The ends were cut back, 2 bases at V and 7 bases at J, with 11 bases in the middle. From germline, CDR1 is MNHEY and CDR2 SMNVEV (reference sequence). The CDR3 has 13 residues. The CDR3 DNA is TGTGCCAGCAGTTTAGAGGGGCGGGGTGGCTACACCTTC. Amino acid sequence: CASSLEGRGGYTF.

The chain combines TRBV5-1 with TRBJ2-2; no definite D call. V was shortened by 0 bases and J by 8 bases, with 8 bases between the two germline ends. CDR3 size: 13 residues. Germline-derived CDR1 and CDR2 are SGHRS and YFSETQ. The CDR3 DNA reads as TGCGCCAGCAGCTTGGAGTGGGGTGGGGAGCTGTTTTTT. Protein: CASSLEWGGELFF.

The CDR3 sequence: CATTRGGSTDTQYF. CDR3 in DNA: TGTGCCACCACCAGGGGGGGCAGCACAGATACGCAGTATTTT. The V and J genes are TRBV9 and TRBJ2-3; D assignment may be TRBD1 or TRBD2 (7 bases each). Germline loops: CDR1 SGDLS, CDR2 YYNGEE. This CDR3 region has 14 residues. V was shortened by 9 bases and J by 0 bases, with 14 bases between the two germline ends.

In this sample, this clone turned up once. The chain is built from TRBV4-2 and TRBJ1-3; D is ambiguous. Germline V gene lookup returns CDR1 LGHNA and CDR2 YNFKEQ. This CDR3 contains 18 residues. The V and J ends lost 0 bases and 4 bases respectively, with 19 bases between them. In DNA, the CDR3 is TGTGCCAGCAGCCAAGAGAGTGATTCGGCTAACCCCGGAAACACCATATATTTT. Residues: CASSQESDSANPGNTIYF.

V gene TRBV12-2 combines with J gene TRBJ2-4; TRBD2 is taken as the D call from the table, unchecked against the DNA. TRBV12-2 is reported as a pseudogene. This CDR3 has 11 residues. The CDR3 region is CASRLAGGGHF. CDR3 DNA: TGTGCAAGTCGCTTAGCTGGCGGGGGACACTTC.

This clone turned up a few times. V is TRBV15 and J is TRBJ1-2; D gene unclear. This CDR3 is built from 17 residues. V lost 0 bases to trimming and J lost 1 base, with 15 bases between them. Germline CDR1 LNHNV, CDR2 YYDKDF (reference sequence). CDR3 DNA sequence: TGTGCCACCAGCAGAGAGTATGTTCGAGAGGATAACTATGGCTACACCTTC. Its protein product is CATSREYVREDNYGYTF.

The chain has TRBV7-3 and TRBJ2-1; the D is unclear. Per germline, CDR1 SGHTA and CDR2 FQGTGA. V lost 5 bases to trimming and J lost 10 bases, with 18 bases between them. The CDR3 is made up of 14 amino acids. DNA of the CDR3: TGTGCCAGCAGCCCTGCTCTGGAAACCGGCGAGCAGTTCTTC. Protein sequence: CASSPALETGEQFF.

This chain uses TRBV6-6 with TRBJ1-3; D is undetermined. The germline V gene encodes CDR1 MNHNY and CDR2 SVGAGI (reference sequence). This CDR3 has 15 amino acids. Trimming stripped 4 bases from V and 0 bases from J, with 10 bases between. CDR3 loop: CASSLGGDSGNTIYF. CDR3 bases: TGTGCCAGCAGTTTGGGTGGGGACTCTGGAAACACCATATATTTT.